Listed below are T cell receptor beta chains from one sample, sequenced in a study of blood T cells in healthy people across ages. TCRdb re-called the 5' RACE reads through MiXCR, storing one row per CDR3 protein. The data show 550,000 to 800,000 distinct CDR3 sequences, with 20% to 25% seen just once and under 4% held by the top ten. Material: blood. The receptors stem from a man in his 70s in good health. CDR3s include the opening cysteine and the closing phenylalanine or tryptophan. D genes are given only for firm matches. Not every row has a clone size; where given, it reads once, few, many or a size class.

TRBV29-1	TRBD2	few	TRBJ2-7	TGCAGCGTAAGACTAGCGGGAGCCGAGCAGTACTTC	CSVRLAGAEQYF
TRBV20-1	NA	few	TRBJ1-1	TGCAGTGCTAGAGATTCCCGGCGTTCGAGCACTGAAGCTTTCTTT	CSARDSRRSSTEAFF
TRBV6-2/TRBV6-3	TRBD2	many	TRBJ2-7	TGTGCCAGCAGTTACCGCTCCCTGGTAGCGGGACGTACCTACGAGCAGTACTTC	CASSYRSLVAGRTYEQYF
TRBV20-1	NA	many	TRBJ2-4	TGCAGTGCTAGACAGGGGGCCAAAAACATTCAGTACTTC	CSARQGAKNIQYF
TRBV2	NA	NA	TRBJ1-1	TGTGCCAGCAGTGAAGAGGGACGGATAAACACTGAAGCTTTCTTT	CASSEEGRINTEAFF
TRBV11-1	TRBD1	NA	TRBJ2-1	TGTGCCAGCAGCTTCCGGGGGACAGGGGGTTACAATGAGCAGTTCTTC	CASSFRGTGGYNEQFF
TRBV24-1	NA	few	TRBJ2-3	TGTGCCACCAGCAAGGGGGCAGATACGCAGTATTTT	CATSKGADTQYF
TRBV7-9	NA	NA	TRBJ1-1	TGTGCCAGCAGCTTAGCGGTGTCAGGCCAAGCTTTCTTT	CASSLAVSGQAFF
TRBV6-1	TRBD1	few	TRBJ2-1	TGTGCCAGCACGGAACCGGGACAGGGGCGTAGTGAGCAGTTCTTC	CASTEPGQGRSEQFF
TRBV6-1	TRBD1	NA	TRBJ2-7	TGTGCCAGCGGGTGGGACAGTTCCTCCTACGAGCAGTACTTC	CASGWDSSSYEQYF
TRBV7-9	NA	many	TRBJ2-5	TGTGCCAGCAGCTTAGCCGGCTCGGAGGTTCGGTACTTC	CASSLAGSEVRYF
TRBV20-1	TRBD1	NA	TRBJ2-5	TGCAGTGCTAGAGAAGGGACAGGGAATTGGGAGACCCAGTACTTC	CSAREGTGNWETQYF
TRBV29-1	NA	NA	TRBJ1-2	TGCAGCGGAGCCGTGCGCGAGGGCTATGGCTACACCTTC	CSGAVREGYGYTF
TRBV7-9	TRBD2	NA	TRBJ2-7	TGTGGCAGCAGCCCGGGACTAGCTCACTACGAGCAGTACTTC	CGSSPGLAHYEQYF
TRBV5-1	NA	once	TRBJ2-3	TGCGCCGGCAGGCGACTCCGGGGAGATACGCAGTATTTT	CAGRRLRGDTQYF
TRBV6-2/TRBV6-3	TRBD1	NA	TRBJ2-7	TGTGCCAGCGGATACAGGGGGCGCGAGCAGTACTTC	CASGYRGREQYF
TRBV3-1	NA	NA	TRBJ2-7	TGTGCCAGCAGCCGGGGAGAATACGAGCAGTACTTC	CASSRGEYEQYF
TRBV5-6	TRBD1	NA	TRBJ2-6	TGTGCCAGCAGCTTGGTGGGACAGAGGACTGGGGCCAACGTCCTGACTTTC	CASSLVGQRTGANVLTF
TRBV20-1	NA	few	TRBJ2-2	TGCAGTGCTTCAGAAGACGCGAACACCGGGGAGCTGTTTTTT	CSASEDANTGELFF
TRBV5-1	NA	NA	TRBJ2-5	TGCGCCAGCAGCGCCAGGGGCAGTGTCGAGACCCAGTACTTC	CASSARGSVETQYF
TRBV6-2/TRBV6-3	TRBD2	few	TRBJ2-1	TGTGCCAGCCGGAGGTTGGATAGCGGGAGAGATAATGAGCAGTTCTTC	CASRRLDSGRDNEQFF
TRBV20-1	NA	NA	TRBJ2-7	TGCAGTGGAACTAAGCGGGCATCATACGAGCAGTACTTC	CSGTKRASYEQYF
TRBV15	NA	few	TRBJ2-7	TGTGCCACCAGCAGAGACACCGGGACCCACGAGCAGTACTTC	CATSRDTGTHEQYF
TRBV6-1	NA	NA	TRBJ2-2	TGTGCCAGCAGTATAGGGATCGGGGAGCTGTTTTTT	CASSIGIGELFF
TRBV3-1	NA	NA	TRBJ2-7	TGTGCCAGCAGCCACGGCCTCTACGAGCAGTACTTC	CASSHGLYEQYF
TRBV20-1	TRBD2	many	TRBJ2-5	TGCAGTGCCAGCGGGACGGATCCCCTGGAGACCCAGTACTTC	CSASGTDPLETQYF
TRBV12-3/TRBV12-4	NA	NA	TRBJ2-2	TGTGCCAGCAGTTTATTTGTAACCGGGGAGCTGTTTTTT	CASSLFVTGELFF
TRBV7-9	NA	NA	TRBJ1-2	TGTGCCAGCGCTTCAGGACGGGGCTTAGGAGGCTACACCTTC	CASASGRGLGGYTF
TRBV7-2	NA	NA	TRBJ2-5	TGTGCCAGCAGCTTAGTGGTGAGTCGGCAAGAGACCCAGTACTTC	CASSLVVSRQETQYF
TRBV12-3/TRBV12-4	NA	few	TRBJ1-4	TGTGCCAGCAACTTCGGGGGAAATGAAAAACTGTTTTTT	CASNFGGNEKLFF
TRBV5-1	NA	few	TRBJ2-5	TGCGCCAGCGGAGCCACCGGGACACCCCAAGAGACCCAGTACTTC	CASGATGTPQETQYF
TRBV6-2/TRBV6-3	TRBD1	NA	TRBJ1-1	TGTGCCAGCAGTATACAGGGGAGTGGCACTGAAGCTTTCTTT	CASSIQGSGTEAFF
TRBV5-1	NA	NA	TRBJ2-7	TGCGCCAGCAGCTTGACAGCTGACTACGAGCAGTACTTC	CASSLTADYEQYF
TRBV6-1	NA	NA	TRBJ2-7	TGTGCCAGCAGTGAAAGACCCACGGACAGCCACTCCTACGAGCAGTACTTC	CASSERPTDSHSYEQYF
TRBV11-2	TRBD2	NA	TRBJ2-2	TGTGCCAGCAGCATACCAGCGGGAGTGGTCACCGGGGAGCTGTTTTTT	CASSIPAGVVTGELFF
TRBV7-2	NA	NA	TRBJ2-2	TGTGCCAGCAGCCGGGAGTCCGGGGAGCTGTTTTTT	CASSRESGELFF
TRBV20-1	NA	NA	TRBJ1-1	TGCAGTGCTACCCCTCTAGGCAGGCGGAACACTGAAGCTTTCTTT	CSATPLGRRNTEAFF
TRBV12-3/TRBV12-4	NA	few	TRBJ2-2	TGTGCCAGCAGCCCCGGGACTGGGGGGTGGACCGGGGAGCTGTTTTTT	CASSPGTGGWTGELFF
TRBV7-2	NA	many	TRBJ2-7	TGTGCCAGCAGCCTAACAGGGCGGCCGGTGTACGAGCAGTACTTC	CASSLTGRPVYEQYF
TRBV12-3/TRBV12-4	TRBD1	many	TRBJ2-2	TGTGCCAGCAGCCCAGACAGGGCTAACACCGGGGAGCTGTTTTTT	CASSPDRANTGELFF
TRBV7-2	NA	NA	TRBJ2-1	TGTGCCAGCAGCTTAGGACGAGAAGTGTACAATGAGCAGTTCTTC	CASSLGREVYNEQFF
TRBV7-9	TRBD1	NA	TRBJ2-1	TGTGCCAGCAGCCGCCGGACAGGGTACAATGAGCAGTTCTTC	CASSRRTGYNEQFF
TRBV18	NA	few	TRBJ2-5	TGTGCCAGCTCACAAAACGCAGGGCCCGAGGAGCAGTACTTC	CASSQNAGPEEQYF
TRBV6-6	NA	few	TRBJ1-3	TGTGCCAGCAGTTCGACAGGCAGTCATTCTGGAAACACCATATATTTT	CASSSTGSHSGNTIYF
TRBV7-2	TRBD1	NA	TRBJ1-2	TGTGCCAGCAGCTTAGAAAACAGGGGGCTCGGCTACACCTTC	CASSLENRGLGYTF
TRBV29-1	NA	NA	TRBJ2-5	TGCAGCGCTGCAACAGGGTCGGCTCAAGAGACCCAGTACTTC	CSAATGSAQETQYF
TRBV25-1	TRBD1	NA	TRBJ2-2	TGTGCCAGCACCTGGACAGGGGGCGTCGAAAGCACCGGGGAGCTGTTTTTT	CASTWTGGVESTGELFF
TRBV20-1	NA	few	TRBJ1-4	TGCAGTGCTACACCGACGGCGACTAATGAAAAACTGTTTTTT	CSATPTATNEKLFF
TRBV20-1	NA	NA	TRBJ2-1	TGCAGTGCTAGAGTGGGTATGGGGGAGCCCTCCTACAATGAGCAGTTCTTC	CSARVGMGEPSYNEQFF
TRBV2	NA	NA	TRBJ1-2	TGTGCCAGCAGTAGTGGTGAGAACTATGGCTACACCTTC	CASSSGENYGYTF
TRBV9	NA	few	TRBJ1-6	TGTGCCAGCAGCGTAGAGGCCTTTTCACCCCTCCACTTT	CASSVEAFSPLHF
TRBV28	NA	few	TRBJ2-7	TGTGCCAGCAGTTATTCCAGGGGCGGGGTAGAGCAGTACTTC	CASSYSRGGVEQYF
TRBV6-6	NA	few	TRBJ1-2	TGTGCCAGCAGAACGAATAACAACTATGGCTACACCTTC	CASRTNNNYGYTF
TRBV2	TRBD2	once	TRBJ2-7	TGTGCCAGCTTCCGAGCGGGGACCAGCTACGAGCAGTACTTC	CASFRAGTSYEQYF
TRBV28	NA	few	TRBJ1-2	TGTGCCAGCAGTTTCGACAGAACCTTCTATGGCTACACCTTC	CASSFDRTFYGYTF
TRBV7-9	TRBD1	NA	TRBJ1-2	TGTGCCAGCAGCTTAGGTACAGGGGGGCCCTATGGCTACACCTTC	CASSLGTGGPYGYTF
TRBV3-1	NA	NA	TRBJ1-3	TGTGCCAGCAGCCAAGACAGGACCTCTGGAAACACCATATATTTT	CASSQDRTSGNTIYF
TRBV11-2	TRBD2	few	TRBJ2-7	TGTGCCAGCGGTTCGGGAGGATACGAGCAGTACTTC	CASGSGGYEQYF